A single sample gave rise to the 17 T cell receptor beta chains below, sequenced in a study of T-cell reconstitution after alpha-beta-depleted transplantation in children. For TCRbeta, the library was prepared with unique molecular identifiers. One entry per CDR3 protein, called by TCRdb with MiXCR from the PCR reads. The table includes nearly 350,000 distinct CDR3 sequences, about 16% detected once. Material: PBMCs, mostly from graft donor cells, obtained 360 days after TCRalphabeta/CD19-depleted stem cell transplant. The receptors were gathered from a male patient between 2 and 10 years old who had a stem cell transplant for acute lymphoblastic leukemia, so the T cells may come from the graft donor.

The J gene is TRBJ2-3, the V gene TRBV12-3 or TRBV12-4; 13 bases line up with TRBD2. V lost 3 bases to trimming and J lost 5 bases; unmatched junction nucleotides: 2. This CDR3 spans 15 amino acids. This CDR3 reads CASSFRTSGRDTQYF. In nucleotides, the CDR3 is TGTGCCAGCAGTTTCCGGACTAGCGGGAGAGATACGCAGTATTTT.

This clonotype has at least ten counts. The chain carries TRBV28 and TRBJ2-7, with no clear D. This CDR3 contains 15 residues. V dropped 3 bases and J dropped 0 bases, with 12 bases sitting between them. The germline gives CDR1 MDHEN, CDR2 SYDVKM. CDR3 nucleotides: TGTGCCAGCAGTTTCGGGCAGACCTTCTCCTACGAGCAGTACTTC. As protein: CASSFGQTFSYEQYF.

The V and J genes are TRBV3-1 and TRBJ2-7; 10 nucleotides agree with TRBD2. Looked up from germline, CDR1 is LGHDT and CDR2 is YNNKEL (reference sequence). J was trimmed by 4 bases and V by 1 base; bases with no gene match: 7. This CDR3 contains 16 residues. CDR3 in DNA: TGTGCCAGCAGCCAAGGGCTGAGCGGGAGGGTATACGAGCAGTACTTC. This gives the protein CASSQGLSGRVYEQYF.

The chain links TRBV12-3 or TRBV12-4 to TRBJ2-1, with 10 bases matching TRBD2. V shed 3 bases and J 8 bases; nucleotides not matched to a gene: 10. This CDR3 spans 16 amino acids. The CDR3 loop reads CASSLMRASGSHEQFF. The CDR3 DNA reads as TGTGCCAGCAGTTTGATGCGGGCTAGCGGGAGCCATGAGCAGTTCTTC.

This clonotype has ten or more counts. The V call is TRBV29-1, the J call TRBJ2-3, with TRBD1 matching over 7 bases. The germline V gene encodes CDR1 SQVTM and CDR2 ANQGSEA. CDR3 length equals 12 residues. The junction had 1 base not matched to a gene; V was cut back by 7 bases and J by 0 bases. DNA of the CDR3: TGCAGCGAGACAGGGAGCACAGATACGCAGTATTTT. It translates to CSETGSTDTQYF.

This chain joins TRBV12-3 or TRBV12-4 and TRBJ2-1, with 9 bases that match TRBD1. CDR3 length: 17 residues. V lost 0 bases, J lost 8 bases, and 11 bases stayed unmatched. CDR3 nucleotide sequence: TGTGCCAGCAGTTTAGCCACGGGACAGGGACTGTTTGATGAGCAGTTCTTC. Amino acid sequence: CASSLATGQGLFDEQFF.

This clonotype was seen more than once but under ten times. The chain uses TRBV24-1 and TRBJ2-3; D unresolved. This CDR3 is 11 amino acids long. The ends were cut back, 4 bases at V and 12 bases at J, with 10 bases in the middle. From germline, CDR1 is KGHDR and CDR2 SFDVKD. The CDR3 reads CATSDPLGQYF. CDR3 coding DNA: TGTGCCACCAGTGACCCCCTGGGTCAGTATTTT.

This clonotype was detected many times. This chain joins TRBV6-6 and TRBJ2-5; possible D gene TRBD2, 7 bases. The CDR3 spans 13 residues. The V end lost 6 bases, the J end lost 5 bases, and 13 bases lay between the germline ends. Germline V gene sequence: CDR1 MNHNY, CDR2 SVGAGI (reference sequence). The CDR3 DNA follows: TGTGCCAGCAGAGGCAGGGGAGGGGAGACCCAGTACTTC. As protein: CASRGRGGETQYF.

The V call is TRBV11-2, the J call TRBJ2-5, with 7 bases identical to TRBD1. Per the germline V gene, CDR1 is SGHAT and CDR2 is FQNNGV. J lost 7 bases, V lost 7 bases, and 3 bases had no gene match. This CDR3 comprises 11 residues. In DNA, the CDR3 is TGTGCCAGCACCTCAGGGGGGACCCAGTACTTC. Translated: CASTSGGTQYF. The full variable domain, its missing parts supplied by reference TRBV11-2 and TRBJ2-5, is EAGVAQSPRYKIIEKRQSVAFWCNPISGHATLYWYQQILGQGPKLLIQFQNNGVVDDSQLPKDRFSAERLKGVDSTLKIQPAKLEDSAVYLCASTSGGTQYFGPGTRLLVL.

In this sample, this clonotype turned up many times. V is TRBV4-3 and J is TRBJ2-1; 7 bases map to TRBD2. CDR1 and CDR2 from the germline V gene are LGHNA and YSLEER. The ends lost 4 bases at V and 3 bases at J; junction bases unmatched: 12. The CDR3 has 17 residues. The CDR3 nucleotides read TGCGCCAGCAGCCCCAACCCTACTAGCGTATTCTACAATGAGCAGTTCTTC. Residues: CASSPNPTSVFYNEQFF.

In its sample, this clonotype was seen many times. The rearrangement uses TRBV20-1 and TRBJ2-5; 9 bases line up with TRBD2. The germline V gene encodes CDR1 DFQATT and CDR2 SNEGSKA (reference sequence). Germline trimming cut 5 bases from V and 5 bases from J; bases unmatched to any gene: 9. This CDR3 is 14 amino acids long. CDR3 amino acids: CSALAGVVGETQYF. In DNA form, the CDR3 reads TGCAGTGCTTTAGCGGGAGTAGTCGGCGAGACCCAGTACTTC.

V is TRBV27 and J is TRBJ2-6, with no clear D. The CDR3 loop spans 14 amino acids. CDR1 is MNHEY and CDR2 is SMNVEV in the germline V gene (reference sequence). Trimming left V 6 bases short and J 2 bases short, with 8 bases between. Written as DNA, the CDR3 is TGTGCCAGCAGACCCCAGGCTGGGGCCAACGTCCTGACTTTC. This sequence encodes CASRPQAGANVLTF.

This clonotype was seen a handful of times. V usage is TRBV6-2 or TRBV6-3 and J usage is TRBJ1-3, with D maybe TRBD1 (6 bases). CDR1 is MNHEY, CDR2 SVGEGT, per germline. The length of the CDR3 is 16 residues. Trimming stripped 5 bases from V and 0 bases from J, with 14 bases between. CDR3 region: CASSPGHSFSGNTIYF. The CDR3, as DNA: TGTGCCAGCAGTCCGGGACACTCCTTCTCTGGAAACACCATATATTTT.

The J gene is TRBJ2-5, the V gene TRBV4-1; 7 nucleotides agree with TRBD1. CDR3 size: 15 residues. CDR1 is MGHRA, CDR2 YSYEKL, per germline. The J segment lost 4 bases and the V segment lost 4 bases, leaving 9 bases of the junction unmatched. The CDR3 spells CASSPFQGVGETQYF. The CDR3 DNA reads TGCGCCAGCAGCCCCTTTCAGGGGGTGGGAGAGACCCAGTACTTC.

In this sample, this clonotype turned up a few times. The chain recombines TRBV30 with TRBJ1-1; no clear D gene. In germline, CDR1 is GTSNPN, CDR2 SVGIG (reference sequence). The CDR3 is 13 amino acids. Trimming stripped 2 bases from V and 0 bases from J, with 7 bases between. This chain's CDR3 is CAWSLGMNTEAFF. The CDR3 coding sequence is TGTGCCTGGAGTCTGGGAATGAACACTGAAGCTTTCTTT.

CDR3 loop: CASSENNPGLSEKLFF. As DNA, the CDR3 is TGTGCCAGCAGTGAAAATAATCCAGGATTAAGCGAAAAACTGTTTTTT. The chain couples TRBV2 to TRBJ1-4; D gene unclear. Per germline, CDR1 SNHLY and CDR2 FYNNEI. V was pared by 2 bases and J by 8 bases, with 18 bases between. The CDR3 length is 16 residues.

This chain joins TRBV24-1 and TRBJ1-2; D is undetermined. This CDR3 spans 13 amino acids. V was shortened by 2 bases and J by 4 bases, with 7 bases between the two germline ends. Germline V lookup: CDR1 KGHDR, CDR2 SFDVKD. The CDR3 DNA follows: TGTGCCACCAGTGATTCGGACCTCTATGGCTACACCTTC. Protein product: CATSDSDLYGYTF.